This TCR beta chain emerged from a study of pediatric ulcerative colitis. The assay was immunoSEQ multiplex PCR, and TCRdb's table has in-frame clones only and misses some. The sample has 54,000 or so clones, about 89% seen once. Losses at the gene ends were 11 bases for V and 7 bases for J; bases not matched to a gene: 17. The CDR3 length is 15 residues. Germline V gives CDR1 SNHLY, CDR2 FYNNEI. This TCR was recovered from a boy younger than 18 who was a control in a study of pediatric ulcerative colitis. This rearrangement joins TRBV2 to TRBJ2-1; TRBD2 agrees at 7 bases. What was sequenced was blood. The CDR3 DNA sequence: TGTGCCGGTCAAGCGGGAATCTCGGGTAGAAATGAGCAGTTCTTC. This translates into CAGQAGISGRNEQFF.